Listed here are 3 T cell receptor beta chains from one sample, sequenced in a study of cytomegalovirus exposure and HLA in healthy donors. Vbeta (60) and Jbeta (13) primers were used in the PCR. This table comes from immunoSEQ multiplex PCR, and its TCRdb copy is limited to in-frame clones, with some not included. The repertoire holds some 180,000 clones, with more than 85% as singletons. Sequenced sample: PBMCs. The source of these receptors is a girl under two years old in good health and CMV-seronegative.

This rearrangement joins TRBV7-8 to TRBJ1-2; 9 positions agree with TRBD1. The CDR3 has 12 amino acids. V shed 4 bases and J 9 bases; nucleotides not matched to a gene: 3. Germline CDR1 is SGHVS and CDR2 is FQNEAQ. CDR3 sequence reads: CASSSGQGSYTF. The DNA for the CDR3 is TGTGCCAGCAGCTCAGGACAGGGGAGCTACACCTTC.

CDR3 sequence: CASSLSPTSDYEQYF. In DNA, the CDR3 is TGTGCCAGCAGCTTATCCCCTACTAGCGACTACGAGCAGTACTTC. This sequence joins TRBV11-3 and TRBJ2-7, with 7 bases identical to TRBD2. This CDR3 spans 15 amino acids. The V segment lost 2 bases and the J segment 3 bases; nucleotides outside the gene matches: 7. Germline assignment: CDR1 SGHNT and CDR2 YENEEA.

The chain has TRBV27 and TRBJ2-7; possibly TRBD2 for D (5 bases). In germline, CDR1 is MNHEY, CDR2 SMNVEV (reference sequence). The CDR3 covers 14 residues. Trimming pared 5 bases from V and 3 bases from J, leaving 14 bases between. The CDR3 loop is CASSLPALDYEQYF. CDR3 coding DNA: TGTGCCAGCAGTCTGCCCGCACTAGACTACGAGCAGTACTTC.